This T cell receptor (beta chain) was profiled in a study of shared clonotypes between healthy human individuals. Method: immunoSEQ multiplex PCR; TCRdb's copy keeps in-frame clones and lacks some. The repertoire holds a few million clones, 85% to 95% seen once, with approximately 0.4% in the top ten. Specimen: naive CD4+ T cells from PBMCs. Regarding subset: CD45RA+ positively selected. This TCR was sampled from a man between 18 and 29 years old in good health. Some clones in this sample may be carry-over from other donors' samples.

The CDR3 nucleotides are TGTGCCAGCTCACCGGTTACCTCTTGGGACGAGGAGAGAGGCTACACCTTC. Its protein is CASSPVTSWDEERGYTF. The chain links TRBV18 to TRBJ1-2; D possibly corresponds to TRBD1 (5 bases). Trimming took off 3 bases at V and 8 bases at J, with 25 bases between the two ends. Germline V gives CDR1 KGHSH, CDR2 LQKENI. The CDR3 sequence is 17 residues long.